The source of this T cell receptor (beta chain) is a study of spatial heterogeneity in lung cancer. As for the study in general: There were consistently more beta-chain sequences detected than alpha-chain sequences.

This clonotype was seen a few times. A unique molecular identifier was attached to every TCR cDNA molecule. MiXCR was run by TCRdb on the 5' RACE reads, yielding one entry per CDR3 protein. The table records 35,000 to 55,000 distinct CDR3 sequences, around 13% of them present only once. As for time point: sample taken at primary tumor resection. Sequencing was performed on whole RNA extracted from tumor and nontumor lung tissue, or from frozen PBMC, and the material was left unsorted. Donation came from 70 or so patients with untreated early-stage non-small cell lung cancer. V shed 5 bases, J shed 3 bases, and the junction held 16 bases outside the gene matches. The CDR3 has 18 residues.

The receptor was isolated from a male donor with early-stage non-small cell lung cancer. The material sequenced was PBMCs, taken at surgery. This chain joins TRBV12-3 or TRBV12-4 and TRBJ2-7, with 10 bases identical to TRBD1. The DNA of the CDR3 is TGTGCCAGCAGTGCCGGGACAGGGGTTCAACCCTACTACTACGAGCAGTACTTC. Protein: CASSAGTGVQPYYYEQYF.